A selection of T cell receptor beta chains follows, all from one sample in a study of blood T cell repertoires in COVID-19. Clones were sequenced by immunoSEQ multiplex PCR, and TCRdb holds only the in-frame ones, with some missing. The sample has 75,000 to 95,000 clones; around four fifths are singletons. The sample taken for sequencing was peripheral blood. These receptor sequences come from a man in his fifties with acute or convalescent COVID-19. CDR3s include the opening cysteine and the closing phenylalanine or tryptophan. Fields, in order: J gene, D gene, clone size, V gene, CDR3 protein, CDR3 DNA. The D gene is left open where the match is weak. Clone size appears in some rows only: once, few, many, or a class for an expanded clone.

J: TRBJ2-5; D: NA; size: NA; V: TRBV29-1; CDR3: CSVDTNQETQYF; DNA: TGCAGCGTGGACACCAACCAAGAGACCCAGTACTTC
J: TRBJ2-1; D: TRBD2; size: NA; V: TRBV7-8; CDR3: CASSTNSGLAAGGNNEQFF; DNA: TGTGCCAGCAGCACCAACTCGGGACTAGCGGCGGGGGGGAACAATGAGCAGTTCTTC
J: TRBJ2-5; D: TRBD1; size: NA; V: TRBV28; CDR3: CASRARTGAETQYF; DNA: TGTGCCAGCAGGGCGCGGACAGGGGCAGAGACCCAGTACTTC
J: TRBJ1-1; D: TRBD1; size: NA; V: TRBV28; CDR3: CASQGADTMNTEAFF; DNA: TGTGCCAGCCAGGGGGCGGACACGATGAACACTGAAGCTTTCTTT
J: TRBJ1-2; D: TRBD1; size: NA; V: TRBV4-1; CDR3: CASSQDFGQGYGYTF; DNA: TGCGCCAGCAGCCAAGATTTCGGACAGGGCTATGGCTACACCTTC
J: TRBJ1-1; D: NA; size: NA; V: TRBV7-2; CDR3: CASSLVAGANAEAFF; DNA: TGTGCCAGCAGCTTAGTGGCAGGGGCAAACGCTGAAGCTTTCTTT
J: TRBJ2-1; D: TRBD2; size: NA; V: TRBV29-1; CDR3: CSGGTIGVNEQFF; DNA: TGCAGCGGGGGGACTATCGGGGTAAATGAGCAGTTCTTC
J: TRBJ1-2; D: TRBD1; size: NA; V: TRBV7-2; CDR3: CASSLYPGQGVEGYTF; DNA: TGTGCCAGCAGCTTATATCCGGGACAGGGAGTGGAGGGCTACACCTTC
J: TRBJ2-7; D: NA; size: NA; V: TRBV5-5; CDR3: CASSFYQGPYEQYF; DNA: TGTGCCAGCAGCTTCTATCAGGGGCCCTACGAGCAGTACTTC
J: TRBJ1-6; D: TRBD1; size: NA; V: TRBV2; CDR3: CASSEGQGETPLHF; DNA: TGTGCCAGCAGTGAGGGACAGGGTGAGACACCCCTCCACTTT
J: TRBJ1-1; D: NA; size: NA; V: TRBV30; CDR3: CAWSLQGNTEAFF; DNA: TGTGCCTGGAGTCTACAGGGGAACACTGAAGCTTTCTTT
J: TRBJ2-2; D: TRBD1; size: many; V: TRBV12-5; CDR3: CASGLVKGAPGELFF; DNA: TGTGCTAGTGGTTTGGTAAAGGGGGCGCCCGGGGAGCTGTTTTTT
J: TRBJ2-3; D: TRBD2; size: NA; V: TRBV4-3; CDR3: CASSQGTSGQSDTQYF; DNA: TGCGCCAGCAGCCAAGGGACTAGCGGTCAATCGGATACGCAGTATTTT
J: TRBJ2-7; D: NA; size: NA; V: TRBV9; CDR3: CASSGRDSSYEQYF; DNA: TGTGCCAGCAGCGGGCGGGACAGCAGTTACGAGCAGTACTTC
J: TRBJ2-1; D: TRBD1; size: NA; V: TRBV19; CDR3: CASSNPGQGVGEQFF; DNA: TGTGCCAGTAGTAACCCGGGACAGGGGGTGGGTGAGCAGTTCTTC
J: TRBJ1-6; D: TRBD1; size: NA; V: TRBV7-2; CDR3: CASSAQGQGAGPPLHF; DNA: TGTGCCAGCAGCGCCCAGGGACAGGGTGCAGGACCACCCCTCCACTTT
J: TRBJ2-4; D: TRBD1; size: NA; V: TRBV18; CDR3: CASSPQNRGHNIQYF; DNA: TGTGCCAGCTCACCACAGAACAGGGGGCATAACATTCAGTACTTC
J: TRBJ2-7; D: NA; size: NA; V: TRBV29-1; CDR3: CSVEGSASYEQYF; DNA: TGCAGCGTTGAAGGGTCAGCTAGTTACGAGCAGTACTTC
J: TRBJ1-1; D: NA; size: NA; V: TRBV29-1; CDR3: CSVSVNTEAFF; DNA: TGCAGCGTTTCAGTGAACACTGAAGCTTTCTTT
J: TRBJ1-2; D: TRBD1; size: NA; V: TRBV30; CDR3: CAWRANGQDPYGYTF; DNA: TGTGCCTGGAGGGCCAATGGACAGGATCCCTATGGCTACACCTTC
J: TRBJ2-7; D: NA; size: NA; V: TRBV6-5; CDR3: CASSRAQGYEQYF; DNA: TGTGCCAGCAGCCGCGCTCAGGGCTACGAGCAGTACTTC
J: TRBJ2-1; D: NA; size: NA; V: TRBV6-2/TRBV6-3; CDR3: CASSYGGGSYNNEQFF; DNA: TGTGCCAGCAGTTACGGGGGCGGGAGTTATAACAATGAGCAGTTCTTC
J: TRBJ2-1; D: TRBD2; size: NA; V: TRBV9; CDR3: CASSVDGGVVNEQFF; DNA: TGTGCCAGCAGCGTAGACGGGGGGGTGGTAAATGAGCAGTTCTTC
J: TRBJ2-7; D: NA; size: NA; V: TRBV18; CDR3: CASSQDYYEQYF; DNA: TGTGCCAGCTCACAGGACTACTACGAGCAGTACTTC
J: TRBJ1-5; D: NA; size: NA; V: TRBV28; CDR3: CASSTAGSGQPQHF; DNA: TGTGCCAGCAGCACGGCAGGGTCGGGTCAGCCCCAGCATTTT
J: TRBJ1-5; D: NA; size: NA; V: TRBV10-2; CDR3: CASSESGGNQPQHF; DNA: TGCGCCAGCAGTGAGTCCGGTGGCAATCAGCCCCAGCATTTT
J: TRBJ1-1; D: NA; size: NA; V: TRBV6-6; CDR3: CASSTGLNTEAFF; DNA: TGTGCCAGCAGTACAGGGTTGAACACTGAAGCTTTCTTT
J: TRBJ2-7; D: TRBD2; size: once; V: TRBV7-9; CDR3: CASSPETSIFSQYF; DNA: TGTGCCAGCAGCCCGGAGACTAGCATTTTTTCGCAGTACTTC
J: TRBJ2-5; D: TRBD1; size: once; V: TRBV18; CDR3: CASSLGQGRETQYF; DNA: TGTGCCAGCTCTCTCGGACAGGGGAGAGAGACCCAGTACTTC
J: TRBJ2-7; D: NA; size: NA; V: TRBV7-2; CDR3: CASSQTTDSRRYEQYF; DNA: TGTGCCAGCAGCCAAACGACGGACAGCAGACGATACGAGCAGTACTTC
J: TRBJ1-1; D: NA; size: NA; V: TRBV18; CDR3: CASSPPVMNTEAFF; DNA: TGTGCCAGCTCACCACCTGTCATGAACACTGAAGCTTTCTTT
J: TRBJ2-3; D: TRBD2; size: NA; V: TRBV7-3; CDR3: CASSPGLAEADTQYF; DNA: TGTGCCAGCAGCCCTGGACTAGCGGAAGCAGATACGCAGTATTTT
J: TRBJ1-1; D: TRBD1; size: NA; V: TRBV5-1; CDR3: CASSPLAGTGGNTEAFF; DNA: TGCGCCAGCAGCCCCTTAGCGGGGACAGGGGGGAACACTGAAGCTTTCTTT
J: TRBJ2-1; D: TRBD1; size: NA; V: TRBV3-1/TRBV3-2; CDR3: CASSQASGTVYNEQFF; DNA: TGTGCCAGCAGCCAGGCCTCCGGGACAGTCTACAATGAGCAGTTCTTC
J: TRBJ2-1; D: TRBD2; size: few; V: TRBV3-1/TRBV3-2; CDR3: CASSQAGGSYNEQFF; DNA: TGTGCCAGCAGCCAAGCGGGAGGGTCCTACAATGAGCAGTTCTTC
J: TRBJ1-1; D: NA; size: NA; V: TRBV19; CDR3: CASSMKGDTEAFF; DNA: TGTGCCAGTAGTATGAAAGGGGACACTGAAGCTTTCTTT
J: TRBJ2-5; D: TRBD2; size: once; V: TRBV5-1; CDR3: CAGSTRTGGETQYF; DNA: TGCGCCGGCAGCACCCGGACGGGGGGGGAGACCCAGTACTTC
J: TRBJ1-2; D: NA; size: NA; V: TRBV7-9; CDR3: CASSSQSPGGSNYGYTF; DNA: TGTGCCAGCAGCTCCCAATCCCCGGGGGGCTCTAACTATGGCTACACCTTC
J: TRBJ1-5; D: TRBD1; size: NA; V: TRBV15; CDR3: CATKGQGFDSNQPQHF; DNA: TGTGCCACCAAGGGACAGGGATTTGATAGCAATCAGCCCCAGCATTTT
J: TRBJ2-1; D: NA; size: NA; V: TRBV12-3/TRBV12-4; CDR3: CASSSGPYNEQFF; DNA: TGTGCCAGCAGCAGCGGCCCATACAATGAGCAGTTCTTC
J: TRBJ1-2; D: NA; size: NA; V: TRBV2; CDR3: CATKGRALGGYTF; DNA: TGTGCCACCAAAGGGAGGGCGCTCGGTGGCTACACCTTC
J: TRBJ2-2; D: TRBD2; size: NA; V: TRBV20-1; CDR3: CSASSLLAPTGELFF; DNA: TGCAGTGCTAGTTCCTTACTAGCGCCTACCGGGGAGCTGTTTTTT
J: TRBJ2-7; D: TRBD1; size: few; V: TRBV2; CDR3: CASSADRGNTYEQYF; DNA: TGTGCCAGCAGTGCAGACAGGGGGAATACCTACGAGCAGTACTTC
J: TRBJ1-3; D: TRBD1; size: NA; V: TRBV6-5; CDR3: CASSLRDRGPYTIYF; DNA: TGTGCCAGCAGTCTCCGGGACAGGGGGCCATACACCATATATTTT
J: TRBJ1-1; D: TRBD1; size: NA; V: TRBV29-1; CDR3: CSVDRAMMGNTEAFF; DNA: TGCAGCGTGGACAGGGCCATGATGGGGAACACTGAAGCTTTCTTT
J: TRBJ1-1; D: NA; size: NA; V: TRBV2; CDR3: CASTLLMNTEAFF; DNA: TGTGCCAGCACCCTACTGATGAACACTGAAGCTTTCTTT
J: TRBJ2-3; D: NA; size: few; V: TRBV5-5; CDR3: CASSLGGTADTQYF; DNA: TGTGCCAGCAGCTTGGGGGGGACTGCAGATACGCAGTATTTT
J: TRBJ2-5; D: TRBD1; size: NA; V: TRBV19; CDR3: CASSMNRGLIEETQYF; DNA: TGTGCCAGTAGTATGAACAGGGGGCTGATTGAAGAGACCCAGTACTTC
J: TRBJ2-1; D: NA; size: NA; V: TRBV5-1; CDR3: CASSLATEYNEQFF; DNA: TGCGCCAGCAGCTTGGCTACGGAGTACAATGAGCAGTTCTTC
J: TRBJ2-5; D: NA; size: once; V: TRBV5-1; CDR3: CASSFQGSISGETQYF; DNA: TGCGCCAGCAGCTTTCAGGGGTCGATCTCGGGAGAGACCCAGTACTTC
J: TRBJ2-1; D: NA; size: NA; V: TRBV30; CDR3: CAWATGSGNEQFF; DNA: TGTGCCTGGGCCACCGGGAGCGGCAATGAGCAGTTCTTC
J: TRBJ1-2; D: TRBD1; size: NA; V: TRBV19; CDR3: CASKDPGDRRPVRYTF; DNA: TGTGCCAGTAAAGACCCTGGGGACAGGCGCCCTGTTCGCTACACCTTC
J: TRBJ1-1; D: NA; size: NA; V: TRBV3-1/TRBV3-2; CDR3: CASQPGGMTNTEAFF; DNA: TGTGCCAGCCAACCGGGGGGGATGACGAACACTGAAGCTTTCTTT
J: TRBJ2-5; D: TRBD1; size: NA; V: TRBV24-1; CDR3: CATSEGQGIHETQYF; DNA: TGTGCCACCAGTGAGGGACAGGGGATTCACGAGACCCAGTACTTC
J: TRBJ2-2; D: NA; size: NA; V: TRBV7-3; CDR3: CASSPSGANTGELFF; DNA: TGTGCCAGCAGCCCGAGCGGAGCGAACACCGGGGAGCTGTTTTTT
J: TRBJ2-1; D: NA; size: NA; V: TRBV28; CDR3: CASSSAGAGSPNEQFF; DNA: TGTGCCAGCAGTTCGGCTGGGGCCGGGAGTCCCAATGAGCAGTTCTTC
J: TRBJ1-2; D: TRBD1; size: NA; V: TRBV3-1/TRBV3-2; CDR3: CASSQDYGQGTNYGYTF; DNA: TGTGCCAGCAGCCAAGATTATGGACAGGGGACAAACTATGGCTACACCTTC
J: TRBJ1-1; D: NA; size: NA; V: TRBV10-1; CDR3: CASSGAGGRGPNTEAFF; DNA: TGCGCCAGCAGTGGCGCGGGGGGGAGGGGCCCCAACACTGAAGCTTTCTTT
J: TRBJ1-6; D: NA; size: few; V: TRBV7-9; CDR3: CASSPSGGTFSPLHF; DNA: TGTGCCAGCAGCCCGAGCGGAGGGACCTTTTCACCCCTCCACTTT
J: TRBJ1-1; D: NA; size: once; V: TRBV5-1; CDR3: CASSLSGILPLTEAFF; DNA: TGCGCCAGCAGCTTGAGTGGCATTTTGCCTCTCACTGAAGCTTTCTTT